Below, 8 T cell receptor beta chains from the same sample are listed, as sequenced in a study of blood T cell repertoires in COVID-19. Method: immunoSEQ multiplex PCR; TCRdb's copy keeps in-frame clones and lacks some. Among 200,000 to 250,000 clones listed, 80% to 90% were seen once. Material: peripheral blood. All receptors come from an elderly woman with acute or convalescent COVID-19.

This sequence joins TRBV5-1 and TRBJ2-1; D not resolved. CDR1 is SGHRS, CDR2 YFSETQ, per germline. Trimming removed 1 base from V and 2 bases from J, with 13 bases in between. This CDR3 region has 16 residues. The CDR3 nucleotides are TGCGCCAGCAGCTTGCGACTGACCCAACCCTACAATGAGCAGTTCTTC. Its protein product is CASSLRLTQPYNEQFF.

This chain joins TRBV6-5 and TRBJ1-2; D unclear. The germline gives CDR1 MNHEY, CDR2 SVGAGI. Between the trimmed V and J ends, which lost 3 bases and 4 bases, there was a span of 15 bases. The CDR3 contains 15 residues. CDR3 nucleotides: TGTGCCAGCAGTTATGGAGGGTCAGGCATCTATGGCTACACCTTC. It yields the protein CASSYGGSGIYGYTF.

This clone was seen a handful of times. This chain connects TRBV19 to TRBJ1-2; 7 bases agree with TRBD1. Looked up from germline, CDR1 is LNHDA and CDR2 is SQIVND (reference sequence). Trimming at V came to 3 bases and at J to 6 bases, leaving 13 bases not matched to a gene. This CDR3 has 16 residues. The CDR3 DNA reads TGTGCCAGTAGTATGCCGGGACAGAGAGGTTTCCATGGCTACACCTTC. It specifies CASSMPGQRGFHGYTF.

This sequence joins TRBV6-5 and TRBJ2-3; 10 bases align to TRBD2. There are 14 residues in the CDR3. V shed 6 bases, J shed 4 bases, and the junction held 4 bases outside the gene matches. Germline lookup yields CDR1 MNHEY and CDR2 SVGAGI. The CDR3 bases are TGTGCCAGCAGGGCCAGCGGGAGGGCAGATACGCAGTATTTT. Translated: CASRASGRADTQYF.

The chain recombines TRBV5-1 with TRBJ2-3, with TRBD1 identical over 11 bases. CDR1 and CDR2 from the germline V gene are SGHRS and YFSETQ. J lost 0 bases, V lost 10 bases, and 16 bases had no gene match. The CDR3 contains 18 residues. The chain's CDR3 is CASHRGDRGTTSTDTQYF. For the CDR3, the DNA is TGCGCCTCTCACCGGGGGGACAGGGGGACGACTAGCACAGATACGCAGTATTTT.

The V call is TRBV3-1 (or the pseudogene TRBV3-2), the J call TRBJ2-7; 8 bases map to TRBD2. The CDR3 spans 16 residues. With 0 bases clipped from V and 1 base from J, the junction kept 5 bases outside the gene matches. In germline, CDR1 is LGHDT, CDR2 YNNKEL (reference sequence). CDR3 in amino acids: CASSQDGTSGSYEQYF. In nucleotides, the CDR3 is TGTGCCAGCAGCCAAGATGGAACTAGCGGTTCCTACGAGCAGTACTTC.

This clone has only one observation. The CDR3 loop is CASSRTSGGDTGELFF. The CDR3 coding sequence is TGCGCCAGCAGCCGTACTAGCGGGGGGGACACCGGGGAGCTGTTTTTT. The chain couples TRBV4-3 to TRBJ2-2, with 13 positions matching TRBD2. Germline trimming cut 4 bases from V and 3 bases from J; bases unmatched to any gene: 2. The CDR3 contains 16 residues. CDR1 is LGHNA and CDR2 is YSLEER in the germline V gene.

This clone has only one observation. This chain connects TRBV19 to TRBJ1-5, with D uncertain. Trimming took off 3 bases at V and 4 bases at J, with 7 bases between the two ends. Germline loops: CDR1 LNHDA, CDR2 SQIVND (reference sequence). The CDR3 runs to 13 residues. CDR3 region: CASSMSLNQPQHF. Written as DNA, the CDR3 is TGTGCCAGTAGTATGTCTCTTAATCAGCCCCAGCATTTT.